What follows are 10 T cell receptor beta chains derived from one specimen sequenced in a study of T cell responses to AZD1222 COVID-19 vaccine. Clones were sequenced by immunoSEQ multiplex PCR, and TCRdb holds only the in-frame ones, with some missing. Among 150,000 to 200,000 clones listed, about 95% were seen once. Material: peripheral blood, obtained on day 0 of AZD1222 vaccination. Source of these receptors: an adult in good health.

This rearrangement joins TRBV5-1 to TRBJ2-3; the match to TRBD1 covers 10 bases. V gave up 3 bases and J gave up 1 base; unmatched junction bases: 2. The CDR3 has 15 residues. Per the germline V gene, CDR1 is SGHRS and CDR2 is YFSETQ. The CDR3 DNA reads TGCGCCAGCAGCTCGACAGGGGGCCGCACAGATACGCAGTATTTT. This translates into CASSSTGGRTDTQYF.

The chain uses TRBV27 and TRBJ1-5; tentatively, D is TRBD1 (6 bases). Trimming removed 9 bases from V and 4 bases from J, with 13 bases in between. Germline V gene lookup returns CDR1 MNHEY and CDR2 SMNVEV (reference sequence). This CDR3 spans 13 amino acids. The CDR3 here is CASGGPSNQPQHF. The CDR3 DNA is TGTGCCAGTGGGGGGCCGTCGAATCAGCCCCAGCATTTT.

The chain joins TRBV28 to TRBJ1-6; D uncertain. The V gene lost 2 bases and the J gene lost 8 bases, with 10 bases spanning the gap. The germline V gene encodes CDR1 MDHEN and CDR2 SYDVKM. The CDR3 consists of 14 residues. Here the CDR3 reads CASSLVDGDSPLHF. The CDR3 coding sequence is TGTGCCAGCAGTTTAGTTGATGGAGATTCACCCCTCCACTTT.

The chain recombines TRBV30 with TRBJ2-7, with D possibly called TRBD1 or TRBD2 (5 bases each). This CDR3 is 13 amino acids long. The germline V gene has CDR1 GTSNPN and CDR2 SVGIG (reference sequence). CDR3 DNA: TGTGCGGGGGTCCACAGGAGCTCCTACGAGCAGTACTTC. Residues: CAGVHRSSYEQYF.

This chain links TRBV30 with TRBJ2-7; a possible D gene is TRBD2 (5 bases). Germline lookup yields CDR1 GTSNPN and CDR2 SVGIG (reference sequence). The CDR3 has 11 residues. V was shortened by 0 bases and J by 5 bases, with 5 bases between the two germline ends. Here the CDR3 reads CAWSVEDEQYF. Here the CDR3 DNA reads TGTGCCTGGAGTGTGGAGGACGAGCAGTACTTC.

V usage is TRBV15 and J usage is TRBJ2-2; TRBD2 matches 12 bases. CDR3 size: 15 residues. CDR1 is LNHNV, CDR2 YYDKDF, per germline (reference sequence). The trim removed 2 bases at V and 6 bases at J, leaving 1 base unmatched. CDR3 bases: TGTGCCACCAGCAGACTAGCGGGAGGGCCCGGGGAGCTGTTTTTT. Its protein product is CATSRLAGGPGELFF.

The chain combines TRBV3-1 (or the pseudogene TRBV3-2) with TRBJ2-1; 8 nucleotides agree with TRBD2. V was pared by 4 bases and J by 5 bases, with 10 bases of the junction left unmatched. Germline lookup yields CDR1 LGHDT and CDR2 YNNKEL (reference sequence). The CDR3 is 16 residues long. The CDR3 DNA follows: TGTGCCAGCAGCCCCTCGGGACTAGGGAGGAACAATGAGCAGTTCTTC. Amino acid sequence: CASSPSGLGRNNEQFF.

This rearrangement joins TRBV6-5 to TRBJ1-4; 7 bases are shared with TRBD1. Germline V gives CDR1 MNHEY, CDR2 SVGAGI. V gave up 2 bases and J gave up 6 bases; unmatched junction bases: 3. The CDR3 extends over 14 amino acids. This CDR3 reads CASSYTGADEKLFF. The CDR3 DNA sequence: TGTGCCAGCAGTTACACAGGGGCGGATGAAAAACTGTTTTTT.

The genes are TRBV18 and TRBJ2-1; D remains unclear. V shed 3 bases and J shed 4 bases, with 7 bases lying between them. This CDR3 contains 13 residues. Germline assignment: CDR1 KGHSH and CDR2 LQKENI. Written as DNA, the CDR3 is TGTGCCAGCTCACCGGGCGGATACAATGAGCAGTTCTTC. Encoded protein: CASSPGGYNEQFF.

The rearrangement links TRBV4-1 to TRBJ1-3; D gene unclear. The germline V gene has CDR1 MGHRA and CDR2 YSYEKL. Trimming shortened V by 1 base and J by 4 bases, and 11 bases separated the two germline ends. CDR3 length equals 15 residues. The CDR3 sequence is CASSQGETGGNTIYF. The CDR3 DNA follows: TGCGCCAGCAGCCAAGGGGAGACGGGAGGAAACACCATATATTTT.